The rows below give T cell receptor beta chains drawn from one sample of a study of CD8 T cells in ankylosing spondylitis. Using its own MiXCR run on the 5' RACE reads, TCRdb lists one record per CDR3 protein. The sample records 69,000 or so distinct CDR3 sequences, 5.3% being singletons. The sample comprised blood, either unsorted or a sorted T cell fraction (not recorded which). Receptors were obtained from a male donor with ankylosing spondylitis or in good health (not recorded which). Each CDR3 is given with its conserved first and last residue. D genes are given only for firm matches. Only part of the rows carry a size: once, few, many, or a class if the clone is expanded.

CDR3	DNA	J	size	V	D
CASSLDRGPDTEAFF	TGCGCCAGCAGCTTAGACAGGGGGCCGGACACTGAAGCTTTCTTT	TRBJ1-1	many	TRBV4-3	TRBD1
CASSRDRGEYNEQFF	TGTGCCAGCAGCCGGGACAGGGGGGAATACAATGAGCAGTTCTTC	TRBJ2-1	-	TRBV7-2	TRBD1
CATSDLPGTGGAGELFF	TGTGCCACCAGTGATTTGCCTGGGACAGGAGGAGCCGGGGAGCTGTTTTTT	TRBJ2-2	many	TRBV24-1	TRBD1
CSAEGWGPNYGYTF	TGCAGTGCTGAGGGGTGGGGGCCCAACTATGGCTACACCTTC	TRBJ1-2	many	TRBV20-1	-
CASCKGGNIYNSPLHF	TGTGCCAGTTGTAAGGGCGGCAACATCTATAATTCACCCCTCCACTTT	TRBJ1-6	many	TRBV19	-
CASSEEWDRESETQYF	TGTGCCAGCAGTGAAGAATGGGACAGGGAGAGTGAGACCCAGTACTTC	TRBJ2-5	many	TRBV6-1	TRBD1
CASSPRGGSTDTQYF	TGTGCCAGCTCACCACGCGGGGGAAGCACAGATACGCAGTATTTT	TRBJ2-3	many	TRBV18	TRBD2
CASSFGTGEQFF	TGTGCCAGCAGTTTTGGGACTGGTGAGCAGTTCTTC	TRBJ2-1	many	TRBV28	-
CASSHTDYEQFF	TGTGCCAGCAGCCACACGGACTATGAGCAGTTCTTC	TRBJ2-1	many	TRBV3-1	-
CASSPDRGAINQPQHF	TGCGCCAGCAGCCCAGACAGGGGCGCGATCAATCAGCCCCAGCATTTT	TRBJ1-5	many	TRBV4-1	TRBD1
CSAGLAGGQNEQFF	TGCAGTGCGGGACTAGCGGGGGGGCAAAATGAGCAGTTCTTC	TRBJ2-1	many	TRBV20-1	TRBD2
CASSLRMGEVGELFF	TGTGCCAGCAGCTTACGAATGGGGGAGGTCGGGGAGCTGTTTTTT	TRBJ2-2	many	TRBV7-2	-
CASSGNLEQYF	TGTGCCAGCAGTGGTAATCTCGAGCAGTACTTC	TRBJ2-7	many	TRBV2	-
CASSLVGTATNEKLFF	TGTGCCAGCAGTTTAGTCGGGACAGCAACTAATGAAAAACTGTTTTTT	TRBJ1-4	many	TRBV12-3/TRBV12-4	TRBD1
CASSLGGTGGPEAFF	TGTGCCAGCAGCTTAGGTGGGACAGGGGGCCCTGAAGCTTTCTTT	TRBJ1-1	many	TRBV11-2	TRBD1
CASRGETQYF	TGTGCCAGCAGAGGAGAGACCCAGTACTTC	TRBJ2-5	many	TRBV28	-
CASSPLGSNTEAFF	TGTGCCAGCTCACCGCTGGGCTCCAACACTGAAGCTTTCTTT	TRBJ1-1	many	TRBV18	-
CAISESGQVNTGELFF	TGTGCCATCAGTGAGTCGGGACAGGTGAACACCGGGGAGCTGTTTTTT	TRBJ2-2	many	TRBV10-3	TRBD1
CASSLMGEGGTEAFF	TGTGCCAGCAGCTTAATGGGGGAAGGCGGCACTGAAGCTTTCTTT	TRBJ1-1	many	TRBV7-3	-
CASSPRTGDSYEQYF	TGTGCCAGCAGTCCGAGGACCGGGGACTCCTACGAGCAGTACTTC	TRBJ2-7	many	TRBV27	-
CASSTHGQGGYEQYF	TGTGCCAGCAGCACCCACGGACAGGGCGGATACGAGCAGTACTTC	TRBJ2-7	many	TRBV28	TRBD1
CASVLGNSGNTIYF	TGTGCCAGTGTTCTTGGTAACTCTGGAAACACCATATATTTT	TRBJ1-3	-	TRBV6-1	-
CASSQDRGALYEQYF	TGCGCCAGCAGCCAAGATCGGGGCGCCCTCTACGAGCAGTACTTC	TRBJ2-7	many	TRBV4-3	-
CASSFGDRETQYF	TGCGCCAGCAGCTTCGGGGACAGAGAGACCCAGTACTTC	TRBJ2-5	many	TRBV5-1	TRBD1
CASTVGLWDTEAFF	TGTGCCAGCACCGTCGGGTTGTGGGACACTGAAGCTTTCTTT	TRBJ1-1	-	TRBV9	-
CASSQDGQGFYEQYF	TGCGCCAGCAGCCAAGATGGACAGGGCTTCTACGAGCAGTACTTC	TRBJ2-7	many	TRBV4-3	TRBD1
CASRNPDGNTIYF	TGTGCCAGCAGGAACCCGGACGGAAACACCATATATTTT	TRBJ1-3	-	TRBV9	-
CASSQDNRLSGSEAFF	TGTGCCAGCAGCCAAGATAATCGATTAAGTGGTAGCGAAGCTTTCTTT	TRBJ1-1	many	TRBV3-1	-
CSARPRGRGTDTQYF	TGCAGTGCTCGCCCCAGGGGGCGCGGCACAGATACGCAGTATTTT	TRBJ2-3	many	TRBV20-1	TRBD1
CASTRHPVRAFF	TGTGCCAGCACAAGACATCCAGTTAGAGCTTTCTTT	TRBJ1-1	many	TRBV12-3/TRBV12-4	-
CASSSRGAGATNTGELFF	TGTGCTAGCAGCTCGAGGGGGGCGGGGGCCACGAACACCGGGGAGCTGTTTTTT	TRBJ2-2	many	TRBV7-6	-
CASTWGPKNTEAFF	TGTGCCAGCACCTGGGGCCCGAAGAACACTGAAGCTTTCTTT	TRBJ1-1	many	TRBV6-1	-
CASSLLAVIRGDTQYF	TGTGCCAGCAGCTTATTAGCTGTGATCCGGGGAGATACGCAGTATTTT	TRBJ2-3	many	TRBV7-8	-
CASTSLSGGVYGYTF	TGTGCCAGCACCTCTCTGTCAGGGGGGGTTTATGGCTACACCTTC	TRBJ1-2	few	TRBV27	TRBD1
CAWSTDQDEQFF	TGTGCCTGGAGCACCGACCAGGACGAGCAGTTCTTC	TRBJ2-1	many	TRBV30	-
CSGGGRTNTEAFF	TGCAGCGGGGGGGGCAGAACAAACACTGAAGCTTTCTTT	TRBJ1-1	many	TRBV29-1	-
CASKQDTGYTF	TGTGCCAGCAAACAGGATACCGGCTACACCTTC	TRBJ1-2	medium-sized	TRBV28	-
CATSDLSGGAREQFF	TGTGCCACCAGTGATCTTAGCGGGGGGGCCCGAGAGCAGTTCTTC	TRBJ2-1	many	TRBV24-1	TRBD2
CASNEGGLGEQYF	TGTGCCAGCAATGAAGGGGGTTTGGGCGAGCAGTACTTC	TRBJ2-7	many	TRBV28	-
CSASPNTEAFF	TGCAGTGCTAGCCCGAACACTGAAGCTTTCTTT	TRBJ1-1	-	TRBV20-1	-
CASSSTGLSNQPQHF	TGTGCCAGTAGCAGCACAGGGTTGAGCAATCAGCCCCAGCATTTT	TRBJ1-5	many	TRBV19	-
CARKSLIRGYWWNYEQYF	TGTGCCAGGAAATCTTTAATAAGGGGCTATTGGTGGAACTACGAGCAGTACTTC	TRBJ2-7	few	TRBV11-3	-
CASTPRLDSYEQYF	TGTGCCAGCACCCCCAGATTGGATTCCTACGAGCAGTACTTC	TRBJ2-7	many	TRBV6-5	-
CASSLGNSLNTEAFF	TGTGCCAGCAGCTTAGGAAACAGTTTGAACACTGAAGCTTTCTTT	TRBJ1-1	many	TRBV7-6	-
CASRGTGAGETQYF	TGTGCCAGCAGGGGCACAGGGGCGGGGGAGACCCAGTACTTC	TRBJ2-5	-	TRBV2	-
CASSLGGRIEAFF	TGTGCCAGCAGCCTCGGGGGACGTATTGAAGCTTTCTTT	TRBJ1-1	many	TRBV13	-
CSVRGHFPGLAILTYEQYF	TGCAGTGTTAGAGGCCACTTTCCGGGCTTGGCGATCTTAACCTACGAGCAGTACTTC	TRBJ2-7	once	TRBV20-1	-
CAWTSGAYEQYF	TGTGCCTGGACTAGCGGGGCCTACGAGCAGTACTTC	TRBJ2-7	-	TRBV30	TRBD2
CASSLGLASAYEQYF	TGTGCCAGCAGCTTAGGTTTGGCCTCCGCCTACGAGCAGTACTTC	TRBJ2-7	many	TRBV7-3	-
CASSSRYNQPQHF	TGTGCCAGCAGTTCCAGGTACAATCAGCCCCAGCATTTT	TRBJ1-5	many	TRBV27	-
CSARDREFQF	TGCAGTGCTAGAGATCGAGAGTTCCAATTT	TRBJ1-4	many	TRBV20-1	-
CASIEQGNSEQFF	TGCGCCAGCATCGAACAAGGGAACAGTGAGCAGTTCTTC	TRBJ2-1	-	TRBV5-1	-
CSAREGINQPQHF	TGCAGTGCTAGAGAAGGCATAAATCAGCCCCAGCATTTT	TRBJ1-5	many	TRBV20-1	-